Given below is one TCR beta chain in context. It has no known antigen specificity. Base qualities are missing; no much larger clone stands one base away. These data are taken from a study of radiation and T cells in renal cell carcinoma (dated by TCRdb to 2019 to 2021). Turning to the overall study: Samples were obtained from a clinical trial, in which 15 Gy stereotactic body radiation therapy was delivered to primary renal cell carcinomas and nephrectomy was performed 4 weeks later. Across all 50 or so samples, several million unique CDR3 nucleotide sequences encoding about 2.4 million unique CDR3 amino acid sequences were identified. In total, around 53 samples, comprising around 26 tumors and roughly 27 peripheral blood samples, were subjected to TCR beta sequencing.

The sample's time point label is to be understood as: baseline pretreatment blood. The treatment or condition label of this sample denotes: 15 Gy SBRT to primary tumor, nephrectomy 4 weeks later. To follow tumor-enriched clonotypes, serial peripheral blood was collected from radiation-treated patients at baseline and at 2 weeks and 4 weeks after SBRT. Every patient's renal cell carcinoma showed clear cell pathology. Genomic DNA for TCR sequencing was prepared using the QIAamp DNA Blood Mini Kit (Qiagen). Samples were included in the analyses only if all quality control checks were passed. The immunoSEQ kit was used, according to the manufacturer's recommendations, to generate TCR beta libraries from genomic DNA. To prepare the libraries, a first multiplex PCR with proprietary primers was run, followed by a second PCR that added unique barcodes, and a bead cleanup was done after each round. A kit-provided positive control reaction and a negative control reaction were included in every sample batch. The final libraries underwent checking on an Agilent 4200 TapeStation D1000 ScreenTape, volumetric pooling, and quantification by qPCR. Sequencing was performed on an Illumina NextSeq500 using a MidOutput 150-cycle cartridge, with 156 Read1 cycles, 15 Index1 cycles, and the kit custom primers. The pooled library was loaded at roughly 0.94 pM with an approximately 20% PhiX control spike-in. Processing in the source paper ran as follows. Vendor-processed data were analyzed in R, with a clonotype defined as all T cells sharing the same CDR3 nucleotide sequence. In the clone abundance analyses, frequencies were normalized to the 10,000 most abundant clones in each sample. Before analysis, public T cell clones were removed, and these numbered fewer than six per sample on average. An abundance difference of at least 32-fold between compartments was the criterion for calling clonotypes tumor-enriched or baseline blood-enriched. A beta-binomial differential abundance model was used to identify clonotypes that expanded or contracted between blood time points. Tumor-blood repertoire similarity was measured with the Baroni-Urbani and Buser coefficient, and groups were compared using two-tailed Wilcoxon tests in R. This is the immuneACCESS table as TCRdb keeps it, with only in-frame sequences that have V and J called. A part of the clones is gone; compared with another copy, unresolved V genes explain less than half, and the rest is unexplained. That table is the source of V, J and clone size, and D and trimming were worked out from the DNA. The sample table contains about 88,000 clones; only one count was recorded for approximately 86% of them. The ten largest clonotypes hold almost 8% of the sample.

What the research found in general, with its limitations: The single-armed trial design could not address effects of radiation dose or scheduling on the TCR repertoire. Because pretreatment tumor biopsies were not available, the study could not determine whether clonotypes were already present within the tumor at baseline. Dynamics of the blood repertoire were not tracked past 4 weeks after treatment. In blood, the top tumor clonotypes increased from baseline to 2 weeks after radiation and then shrank by 4 weeks, which suggests a temporary expansion of tumor-resident clones.

CDR1 and CDR2, per the germline V gene, are SGHRS and YFSETQ. V has 0 bases trimmed and J has 2 bases trimmed; junction bases matching no gene number 5. The CDR3 runs 15 residues from the cysteine to the phenylalanine. Only CDR3 DNA is held: 45 bases, read in frame from base 1. The TCR originated in a man aged 50 to 59 with renal cell carcinoma. The sequence joins TRBV5-1 to TRBJ2-7; TRBD2 agrees with 7 junctional bases. The sample here was blood, taken from a patient whose treatment included radiotherapy and nephrectomy. Here the CDR3 is given as CASSLDRGDTYEQYF. The nucleotides are TGCGCCAGCAGCTTGGATCGGGGGGATACCTACGAGCAGTACTTC.